Here is one T cell receptor beta chain with its context. Its cognate antigen is unknown. This specimen belongs to a study of vaccination effects on CD4 cells after COVID-19. About the research overall: Samples that were drawn after vaccination came a median of 72 days after the second dose.

This table comes from immunoSEQ multiplex PCR, and its TCRdb copy is limited to in-frame clones, with some not included. The sample has more than 60,000 clones, just under 75% seen once. The authors isolated CD4+ T cells after around 10 days of culture. It was two doses of either the BNT162b2 or mRNA-1273 vaccine that participants received. Nobody among the vaccine recipients had prior SARS-CoV-2 infection (nucleocapsid antibodies were negative). A half-medium replacement with IL-2 medium was carried out on days 3 and 7. General study findings and limits: In healthy vaccinees, only 1 of 255 vaccine-induced clones cross-reacted with common cold coronaviruses.

The sequenced sample was CD4+ T cells from PBMCs cultured without peptide, obtained after COVID-19 vaccination. This receptor was identified in a human donor who received a COVID-19 vaccine.

The CDR3, as DNA: TGCGCCAGCAGCAGAGCTAGGACCGACACCGGGGAGCTGTTTTTT. Translation: CASSRARTDTGELFF. The rearrangement uses TRBV5-1 and TRBJ2-2; the D is unclear. This CDR3 region has 15 residues. Trimming stripped 4 bases from V and 3 bases from J, with 13 bases between. In germline, CDR1 is SGHRS, CDR2 YFSETQ.